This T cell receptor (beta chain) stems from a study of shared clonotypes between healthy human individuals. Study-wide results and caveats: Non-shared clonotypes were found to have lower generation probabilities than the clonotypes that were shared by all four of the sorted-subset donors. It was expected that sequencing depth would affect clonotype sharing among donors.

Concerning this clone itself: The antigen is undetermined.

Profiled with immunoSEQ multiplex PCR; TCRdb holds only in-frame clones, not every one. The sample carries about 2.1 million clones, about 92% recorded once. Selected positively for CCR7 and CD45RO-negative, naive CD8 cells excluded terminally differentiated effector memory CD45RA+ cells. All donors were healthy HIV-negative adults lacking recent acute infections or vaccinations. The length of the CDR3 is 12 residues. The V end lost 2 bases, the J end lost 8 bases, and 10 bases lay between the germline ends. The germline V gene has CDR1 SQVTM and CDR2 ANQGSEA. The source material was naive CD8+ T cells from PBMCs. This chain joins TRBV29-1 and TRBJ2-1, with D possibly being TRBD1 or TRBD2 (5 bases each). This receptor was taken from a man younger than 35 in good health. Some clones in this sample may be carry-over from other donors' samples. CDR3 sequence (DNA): TGCAGCGTTGAATCAGTGGGGGATGAGCAGTTCTTC. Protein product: CSVESVGDEQFF.